Listed below are T cell receptor beta chains from one sample, sequenced in a study of blood T cells in healthy people across ages. TCRdb re-analysed the 5' RACE reads in MiXCR, keeping a single row per CDR3 protein. The sample yields over 600,000 distinct CDR3 sequences, 40% to 45% seen once. The sequenced sample consisted of blood. The source of these receptors is an elderly man in good health. Both conserved end residues are part of each CDR3. The D gene is left open where the match is weak. Only some rows state a clone size, as once, few, many or a class for expanded clones.

TRBV20-1	-	TRBJ2-3	-	TGCAGTGCTAGCCGAGGCGGATTCACAGATACGCAGTATTTT	CSASRGGFTDTQYF
TRBV5-1	-	TRBJ1-1	TRBD1	TGCGCCAGCAGCTTAGGGACACAGGGGGCCGGGACTGAAGCTTTCTTT	CASSLGTQGAGTEAFF
TRBV12-3/TRBV12-4	-	TRBJ2-3	TRBD2	TGTGCCAGCAGTTTCCGGGGGGGTGTAGATACGCAGTATTTT	CASSFRGGVDTQYF
TRBV7-9	-	TRBJ1-1	-	TGTGCCAGCAGCATCGGGACACCGAACGCTGAAGCTTTCTTT	CASSIGTPNAEAFF
TRBV29-1	-	TRBJ2-1	TRBD2	TGCAGCGTTGAAGATACCCCGGGACTAGCTGACAATGAGCAGTTCTTC	CSVEDTPGLADNEQFF
TRBV30	-	TRBJ2-1	-	TGTGCCTGGAAATACCCGACTATTAGCTCCTACAATGAGCAGTTCTTC	CAWKYPTISSYNEQFF
TRBV2	-	TRBJ2-1	-	TGTGCCAGCAGGACTCACAATCAGGTCAATGAGCAGTTCTTC	CASRTHNQVNEQFF
TRBV12-3/TRBV12-4	-	TRBJ2-5	-	TGTGCCAGCAGGACTTTTCAAGAGACCCAGTACTTC	CASRTFQETQYF
TRBV29-1	many	TRBJ2-1	TRBD2	TGCAGCGTTGGGGGTTTTGGGACTAGCGGGACCTCCTACAATGAGCAGTTCTTC	CSVGGFGTSGTSYNEQFF
TRBV10-3	few	TRBJ2-7	-	TGTGCCATCAGTGATCCCTGGCAGGGGAGCTCCTACGAGCAGTACTTC	CAISDPWQGSSYEQYF
TRBV3-1	few	TRBJ2-1	TRBD2	TGTGCCAGCAGCCATCCACTAGCGGGCTCCTACAATGAGCAGTTCTTC	CASSHPLAGSYNEQFF
TRBV7-9	-	TRBJ1-1	-	TGTGCCAGCAGCCTAAAGGCCAGGAACACTGAAGCTTTCTTT	CASSLKARNTEAFF
TRBV9	-	TRBJ2-3	TRBD1	TGTGCCAGCAGCGTGACAGGGAGATCCCGCACAGATACGCAGTATTTT	CASSVTGRSRTDTQYF
TRBV7-8	few	TRBJ2-1	TRBD2	TGTGCCAGCAGCGTAAGAACTAGCGGGAGGTACAATGAGCAGTTCTTC	CASSVRTSGRYNEQFF
TRBV4-3	-	TRBJ1-2	TRBD1	TGCGCCAGCAGCCAAGATGCGGCCGCAGGGGGCGCCGGCTACACCTTC	CASSQDAAAGGAGYTF
TRBV24-1	few	TRBJ2-1	-	TGTGCCACCAGTGATTCTAGGGGGGTCGGGTTCTTC	CATSDSRGVGFF
TRBV4-1	few	TRBJ2-7	-	TGCGCCAGCAGCCAAGACCACTCCGGGGCTGGAGGTAATGAGCAGTACTTC	CASSQDHSGAGGNEQYF
TRBV10-3	few	TRBJ2-3	-	TGTGCCATCAGTGAGCACTCAGCAGGGGGCACAGATACGCAGTATTTT	CAISEHSAGGTDTQYF
TRBV12-3/TRBV12-4	-	TRBJ2-7	-	TGTGCCAGCAGTTCCAAGGGTGGCTGGTACGAGCAGTACTTC	CASSSKGGWYEQYF
TRBV6-5	-	TRBJ2-1	TRBD2	TGTGCCAGCGGTAGCGGGGTAGCGCAGTTCTTC	CASGSGVAQFF